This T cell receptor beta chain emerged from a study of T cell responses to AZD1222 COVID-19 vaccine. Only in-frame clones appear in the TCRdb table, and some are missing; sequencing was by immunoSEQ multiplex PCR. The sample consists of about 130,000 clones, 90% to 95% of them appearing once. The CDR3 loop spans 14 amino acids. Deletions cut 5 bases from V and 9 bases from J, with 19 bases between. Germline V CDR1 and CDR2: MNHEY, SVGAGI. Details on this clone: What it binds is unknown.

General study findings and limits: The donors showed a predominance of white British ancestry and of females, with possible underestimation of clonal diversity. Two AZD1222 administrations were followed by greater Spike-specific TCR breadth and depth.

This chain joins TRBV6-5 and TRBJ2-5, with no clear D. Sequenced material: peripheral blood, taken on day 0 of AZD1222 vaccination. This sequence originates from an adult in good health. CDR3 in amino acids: CASSPWTAQAPQYF. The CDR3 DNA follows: TGTGCCAGCAGTCCGTGGACCGCTCAGGCGCCCCAGTACTTC.